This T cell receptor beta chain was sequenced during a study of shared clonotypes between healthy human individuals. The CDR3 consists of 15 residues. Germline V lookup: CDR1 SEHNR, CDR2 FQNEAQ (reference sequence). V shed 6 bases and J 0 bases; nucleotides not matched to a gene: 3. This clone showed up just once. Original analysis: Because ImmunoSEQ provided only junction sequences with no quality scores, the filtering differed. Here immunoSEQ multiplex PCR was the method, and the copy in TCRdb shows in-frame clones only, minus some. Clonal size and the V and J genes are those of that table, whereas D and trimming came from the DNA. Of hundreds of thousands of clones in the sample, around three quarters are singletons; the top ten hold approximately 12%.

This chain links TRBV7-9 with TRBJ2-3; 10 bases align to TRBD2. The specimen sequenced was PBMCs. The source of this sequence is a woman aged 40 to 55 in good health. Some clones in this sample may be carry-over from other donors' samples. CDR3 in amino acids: CASRLTSGSTDTQYF. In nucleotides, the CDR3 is TGTGCCAGCAGGTTGACTAGCGGGAGCACAGATACGCAGTATTTT.